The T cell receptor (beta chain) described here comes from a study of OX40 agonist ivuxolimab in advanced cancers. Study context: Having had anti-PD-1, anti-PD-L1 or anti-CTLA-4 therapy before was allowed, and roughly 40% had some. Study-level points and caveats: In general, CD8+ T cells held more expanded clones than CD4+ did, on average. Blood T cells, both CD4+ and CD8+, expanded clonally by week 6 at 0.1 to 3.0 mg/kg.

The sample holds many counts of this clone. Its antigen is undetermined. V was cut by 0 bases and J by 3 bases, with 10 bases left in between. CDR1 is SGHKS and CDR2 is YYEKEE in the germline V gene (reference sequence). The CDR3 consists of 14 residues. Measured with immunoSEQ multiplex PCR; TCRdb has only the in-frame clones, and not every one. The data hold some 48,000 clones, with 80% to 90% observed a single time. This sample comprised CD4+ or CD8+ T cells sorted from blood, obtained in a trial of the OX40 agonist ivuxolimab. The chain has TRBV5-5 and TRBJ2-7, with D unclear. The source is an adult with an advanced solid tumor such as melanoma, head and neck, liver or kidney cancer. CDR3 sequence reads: CASSLEGEYYEQYF. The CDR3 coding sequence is TGTGCCAGCAGCTTGGAAGGAGAGTACTACGAGCAGTACTTC.